This TCR beta chain was found in a study of OX40 agonist ivuxolimab in advanced cancers. Notes on the study in general: Those patients achieving a partial response at 0.1-3.0 mg/kg showed among the lowest clonal expansion. Researchers did not establish what antigens the expanded peripheral T cells target.

Clones were sequenced by immunoSEQ multiplex PCR, and TCRdb holds only the in-frame ones, with some missing. The sample has approximately 59,000 clones, around 85% seen once; the top ten hold 0.76%. This clone was recorded only once. Its cognate antigen is unknown. Trimming took 1 base from V and 0 from J, leaving 15 bases between them. Looked up from germline, CDR1 is SGDLS and CDR2 is YYNGEE. The CDR3 length is 17 residues. If patients had autoimmune disease history or systemic immunosuppression, they were excluded. Baseline, cycle 4 day 1, and cycle 7 day 1 were the blood sampling points. The source of this sequence is an adult with an advanced solid tumor such as melanoma, head and neck, liver or kidney cancer. The V call is TRBV9, the J call TRBJ2-3; TRBD2 might be the D (6 bases). Sample: CD4+ or CD8+ T cells sorted from blood, taken in a trial of the OX40 agonist ivuxolimab. The CDR3 reads CASSVRVVGGSTDTQYF. CDR3 in DNA: TGTGCCAGCAGCGTAAGGGTCGTGGGGGGTAGCACAGATACGCAGTATTTT.